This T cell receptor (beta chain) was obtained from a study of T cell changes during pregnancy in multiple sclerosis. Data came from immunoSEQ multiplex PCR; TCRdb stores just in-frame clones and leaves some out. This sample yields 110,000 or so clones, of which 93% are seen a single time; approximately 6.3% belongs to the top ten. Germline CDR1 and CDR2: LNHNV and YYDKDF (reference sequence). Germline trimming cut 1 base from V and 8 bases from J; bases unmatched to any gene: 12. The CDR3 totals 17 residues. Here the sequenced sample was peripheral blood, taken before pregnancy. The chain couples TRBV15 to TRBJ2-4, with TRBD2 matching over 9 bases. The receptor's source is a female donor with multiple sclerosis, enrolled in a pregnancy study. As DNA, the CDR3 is TGTGCCACCAGCAGAGGTGAAGTTAGCGGGGGCTCGGACATTCAGTACTTC. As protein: CATSRGEVSGGSDIQYF.